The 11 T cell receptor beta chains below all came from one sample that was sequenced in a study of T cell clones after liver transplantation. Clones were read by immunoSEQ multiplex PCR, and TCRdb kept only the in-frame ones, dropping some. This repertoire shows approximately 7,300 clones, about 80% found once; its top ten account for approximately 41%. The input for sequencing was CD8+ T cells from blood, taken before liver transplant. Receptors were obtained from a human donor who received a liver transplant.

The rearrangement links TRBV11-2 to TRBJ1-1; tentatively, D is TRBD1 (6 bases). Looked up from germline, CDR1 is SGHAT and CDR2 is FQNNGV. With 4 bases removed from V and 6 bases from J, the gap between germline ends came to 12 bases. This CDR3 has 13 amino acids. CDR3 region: CASSSSQGSEAFF. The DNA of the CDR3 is TGTGCCAGCAGCTCCTCACAGGGTTCTGAAGCTTTCTTT. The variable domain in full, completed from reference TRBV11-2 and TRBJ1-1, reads EAGVAQSPRYKIIEKRQSVAFWCNPISGHATLYWYQQILGQGPKLLIQFQNNGVVDDSQLPKDRFSAERLKGVDSTLKIQPAKLEDSAVYLCASSSSQGSEAFFGQGTRLTVV.

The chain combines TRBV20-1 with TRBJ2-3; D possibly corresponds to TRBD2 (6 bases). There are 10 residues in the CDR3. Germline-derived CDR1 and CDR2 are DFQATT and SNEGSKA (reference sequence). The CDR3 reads CSGGSDTQYF. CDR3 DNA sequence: TGCAGCGGGGGTTCAGATACGCAGTATTTT.

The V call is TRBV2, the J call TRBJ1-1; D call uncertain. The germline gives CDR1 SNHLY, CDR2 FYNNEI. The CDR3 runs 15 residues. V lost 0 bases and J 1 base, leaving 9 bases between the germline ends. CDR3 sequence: CASSEAPLRNTEAFF. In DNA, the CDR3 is TGTGCCAGCAGTGAAGCGCCCCTCAGGAACACTGAAGCTTTCTTT.

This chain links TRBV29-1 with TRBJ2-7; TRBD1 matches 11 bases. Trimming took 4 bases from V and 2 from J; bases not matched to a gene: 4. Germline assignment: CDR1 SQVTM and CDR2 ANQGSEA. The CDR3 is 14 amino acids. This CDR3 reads CSVGVDRGPYEQYF. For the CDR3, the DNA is TGCAGCGTTGGGGTGGACAGGGGGCCCTACGAGCAGTACTTC.

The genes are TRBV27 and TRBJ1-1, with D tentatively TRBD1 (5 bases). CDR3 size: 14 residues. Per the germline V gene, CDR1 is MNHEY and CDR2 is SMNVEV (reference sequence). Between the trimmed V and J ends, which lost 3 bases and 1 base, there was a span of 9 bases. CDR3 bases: TGTGCCAGCAGTTTCGGACAACAGAACACTGAAGCTTTCTTT. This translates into CASSFGQQNTEAFF.

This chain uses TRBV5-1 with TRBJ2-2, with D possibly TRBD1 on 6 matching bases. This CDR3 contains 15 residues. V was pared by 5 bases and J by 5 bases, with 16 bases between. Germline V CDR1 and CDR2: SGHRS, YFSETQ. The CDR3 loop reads CASSFGPRGTGELFF. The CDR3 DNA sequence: TGCGCCAGCAGTTTTGGGCCTAGGGGGACCGGGGAGCTGTTTTTT.

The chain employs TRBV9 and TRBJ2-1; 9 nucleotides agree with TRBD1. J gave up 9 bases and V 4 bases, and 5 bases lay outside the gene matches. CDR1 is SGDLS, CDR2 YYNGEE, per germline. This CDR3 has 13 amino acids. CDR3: CASSSVTGGEQFF. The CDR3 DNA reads TGTGCCAGCAGCTCTGTGACAGGGGGTGAGCAGTTCTTC.

CDR3 protein: CASSSSTGTGYEQYF. DNA of the CDR3: TGTGCCAGCAGTTCCTCGACAGGGACGGGATACGAGCAGTACTTC. The chain is built from TRBV27 and TRBJ2-7, with 7 positions matching TRBD1. Trimming cost V 4 bases and J 4 bases; bases outside gene matches: 10. Germline V gene lookup returns CDR1 MNHEY and CDR2 SMNVEV (reference sequence). The length of the CDR3 is 15 residues.

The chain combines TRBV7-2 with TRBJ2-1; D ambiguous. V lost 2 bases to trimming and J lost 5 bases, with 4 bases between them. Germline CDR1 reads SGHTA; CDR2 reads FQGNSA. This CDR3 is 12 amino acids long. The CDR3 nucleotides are TGTGCCAGCAGCTTAACTAACAATGAGCAGTTCTTC. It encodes CASSLTNNEQFF.

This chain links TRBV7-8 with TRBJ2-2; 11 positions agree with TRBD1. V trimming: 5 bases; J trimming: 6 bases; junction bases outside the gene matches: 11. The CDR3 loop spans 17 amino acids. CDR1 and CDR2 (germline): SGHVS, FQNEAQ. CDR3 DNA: TGTGCCAGCAGCCCCTCCCGGACAGGGGGCAATGCCGGGGAGCTGTTTTTT. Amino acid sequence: CASSPSRTGGNAGELFF.

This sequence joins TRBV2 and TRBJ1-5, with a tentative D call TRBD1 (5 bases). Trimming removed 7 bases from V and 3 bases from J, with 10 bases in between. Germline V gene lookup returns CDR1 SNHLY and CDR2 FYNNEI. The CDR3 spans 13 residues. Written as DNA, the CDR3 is TGTGCCAGCACGGGGACTCCCAATCAGCCCCAGCATTTT. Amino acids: CASTGTPNQPQHF.